The 7 T cell receptor beta chains in this list originate from one sample, sequenced in a study of blood T cell repertoires in COVID-19. The table came from immunoSEQ multiplex PCR; TCRdb's copy has only in-frame clones and leaves some out. The profile shows tens of thousands of clones, over 80% of them singletons. The source material was peripheral blood. The receptors originated from a human donor in a cohort sampled during active COVID-19.

With regard to this clone: One end of the junction is discordant with germline, which a read error may explain. The chain uses TRBV7-3 and TRBJ2-3; the D gene is possibly TRBD2 (7 bases). Germline CDR1 is SGHTA and CDR2 is FQGTGA. The CDR3 runs 11 residues. The CDR3 spells CASSLYGGPQF. CDR3 in DNA: TGTGCCAGCAGCTTATACGGGGGGCCTCAATTT.

This chain links TRBV11-2 with TRBJ1-5; D perhaps matches TRBD1 (6 bases). CDR1 SGHAT and CDR2 FQNNGV come from the germline V gene. Trimming shortened V by 2 bases and J by 9 bases, and 11 bases separated the two germline ends. This CDR3 contains 13 residues. The CDR3, as DNA: TGTGCCAGCAGCTTAAGCAGGGGATGGCCCCAGCATTTT. It yields the protein CASSLSRGWPQHF.

A few counts support this clone. The chain combines TRBV5-1 with TRBJ1-2; D is perhaps TRBD1 (5 bases). The ends were cut back, 0 bases at V and 13 bases at J, with 13 bases in the middle. The CDR3 length is 12 residues. Germline V lookup: CDR1 SGHRS, CDR2 YFSETQ. The CDR3 DNA reads as TGCGCCAGCAGCTTGGAAGGGGTACCCGGCACCTTC. Its translation: CASSLEGVPGTF.

The rearrangement uses TRBV7-9 and TRBJ1-3; D is unresolved. Trimming cost V 5 bases and J 2 bases, with 10 bases left between them. The CDR3 contains 14 residues. Germline lookup yields CDR1 SEHNR and CDR2 FQNEAQ (reference sequence). CDR3 loop: CASSPTGTGNTIYF. The CDR3 coding sequence is TGTGCCAGCAGCCCTACGGGGACTGGAAACACCATATATTTT. The full variable domain, its missing parts supplied by reference TRBV7-9 and TRBJ1-3, is DTGVSQNPRHKITKRGQNVTFRCDPISEHNRLYWYRQTLGQGPEFLTYFQNEAQLEKSRLLSDRFSAERPKGSFSTLEIQRTEQGDSAMYLCASSPTGTGNTIYFGEGSWLTVV.

This chain uses TRBV7-6 with TRBJ1-4, with TRBD1 matching 7 bases. Germline V gene data show CDR1 as SGHVS and CDR2 as FNYEAQ. The CDR3 totals 17 residues. Trimming took 2 bases from V and 3 from J; bases not matched to a gene: 9. CDR3 region: CASSLPRDRESNEKLFF. The CDR3 coding sequence is TGTGCCAGCAGCTTACCCCGAGACAGGGAGTCTAATGAAAAACTGTTTTTT.

The CDR3 loop reads CASRTVSTEAFF. In nucleotides, the CDR3 is TGTGCCAGCCGGACAGTAAGCACTGAAGCTTTCTTT. The chain couples TRBV28 to TRBJ1-1, with D possibly being TRBD1 (6 bases). The CDR3 is made up of 12 amino acids. Germline V gives CDR1 MDHEN, CDR2 SYDVKM. Trimming took 8 bases from V and 4 from J, leaving 11 bases between them.

The V gene is TRBV30, the J gene TRBJ2-7; 7 bases match TRBD2. The CDR3 spans 15 residues. Germline V gives CDR1 GTSNPN, CDR2 SVGIG (reference sequence). The junction had 11 bases not matched to a gene; V was cut back by 0 bases and J by 6 bases. The CDR3 spells CAWSVLLGGGREQYF. The DNA for the CDR3 is TGTGCCTGGAGTGTACTGCTGGGCGGGGGACGCGAGCAGTACTTC.